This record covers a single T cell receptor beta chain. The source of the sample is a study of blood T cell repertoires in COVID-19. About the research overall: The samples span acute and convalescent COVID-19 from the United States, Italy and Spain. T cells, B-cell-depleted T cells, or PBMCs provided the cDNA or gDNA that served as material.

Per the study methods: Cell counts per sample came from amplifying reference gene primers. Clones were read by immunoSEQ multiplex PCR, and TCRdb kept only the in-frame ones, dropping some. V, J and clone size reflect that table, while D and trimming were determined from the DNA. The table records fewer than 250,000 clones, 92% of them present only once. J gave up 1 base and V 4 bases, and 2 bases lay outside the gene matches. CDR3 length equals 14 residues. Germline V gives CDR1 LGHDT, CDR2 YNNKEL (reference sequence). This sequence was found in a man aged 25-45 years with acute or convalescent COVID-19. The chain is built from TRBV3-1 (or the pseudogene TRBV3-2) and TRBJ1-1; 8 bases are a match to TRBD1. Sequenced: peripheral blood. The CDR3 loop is CASSRGTGNTEAFF. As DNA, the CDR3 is TGTGCCAGCAGCCGAGGGACAGGGAACACTGAAGCTTTCTTT.